Listed below are T cell receptor beta chains from one sample, sequenced in a study of T cells in Graves' hyperthyroidism and ophthalmopathy. TCRdb processed the multiplex PCR reads anew with MiXCR; each CDR3 protein has one entry. The sample contains 300,000 to 500,000 distinct CDR3 sequences, around 14% of which appear only once. The sample taken for sequencing was blood. The receptor source for this set is a woman in her 30s with Graves' hyperthyroidism. Each CDR3 is given with its conserved first and last residue. The D gene is left open where the match is weak. Some rows mark clone size as missing; the rest say once, few, many or name a class of expanded clone.

V	D	size	J	DNA	CDR3
TRBV5-1	-	-	TRBJ2-7	TGCGCCAGCAGCTTGGATGGCAGGGGGGGGTCCTACGAGCAGTACTTC	CASSLDGRGGSYEQYF
TRBV24-1	-	few	TRBJ2-3	TGTGCCACCAGTGATCGGCGCAGAGCGAGAGGGACAGATACGCAGTATTTT	CATSDRRRARGTDTQYF
TRBV5-1	TRBD2	many	TRBJ2-7	TGCGCCAGCAGCTCCCCGGCCGGACTAGCGGGAGGAACGGACGAGCAGTACTTC	CASSSPAGLAGGTDEQYF
TRBV5-1	TRBD2	many	TRBJ2-3	TGCGCCAGCAGCATGGGGACTAGCGGGAGGACAGATACGCAGTATTTT	CASSMGTSGRTDTQYF
TRBV13	TRBD2	few	TRBJ2-1	TGTGCCAGCAGCCCAGGACTAGCGCTTTACAATGAGCAGTTCTTC	CASSPGLALYNEQFF
TRBV6-1	-	many	TRBJ2-5	TGTGCCAGCCGATCCCCCGAAAAGACCCAGTACTTC	CASRSPEKTQYF
TRBV5-1	-	-	TRBJ2-7	TGCGCCAGCAGCAGCGGAGGCGGGCTGGCGAGGGAGCAGTACTTC	CASSSGGGLAREQYF
TRBV15	-	many	TRBJ1-1	TGTGCCACCGGGATTGACCCGAACACTGAAGCTTTCTTT	CATGIDPNTEAFF
TRBV20-1	-	many	TRBJ2-1	TGCAGCCTAAGGGAGAGCTCCTACAATGAGCAGTTCTTC	CSLRESSYNEQFF
TRBV7-9	TRBD1	-	TRBJ1-5	TGTGCCAGCAGCGCTGGACAGGCTTCTAATCAGCCCCAGCATTTT	CASSAGQASNQPQHF
TRBV14	-	-	TRBJ2-7	TGTGCCAGCAGCCACTTAGGACAAATCCCAACCTACGAGCAGTACTTC	CASSHLGQIPTYEQYF
TRBV2	-	many	TRBJ2-3	TGTGCCAGCAGCCCTGGACGGAAAACATCCACAGATACGCAGTATTTT	CASSPGRKTSTDTQYF
TRBV6-1	TRBD2	many	TRBJ2-1	TGTGCCAGCAGTCCCCTAGCGGGAGGAGGCATTGAGCAGTTCTTC	CASSPLAGGGIEQFF
TRBV30	-	many	TRBJ1-1	TGTGCCTGGATTACGTCGGGTTATTCTGAAGCTTTCTTT	CAWITSGYSEAFF
TRBV20-1	-	-	TRBJ2-7	TGCAGTGCTAGTCCGTTGGACGATCTACGAGGGCAGTACTTC	CSASPLDDLRGQYF
TRBV19	-	many	TRBJ2-1	TGTGCCAGTAGTGGCGGAACGAGCTCCTACAATGAGCAGTTCTTC	CASSGGTSSYNEQFF
TRBV12-3/TRBV12-4	-	many	TRBJ2-3	TGTGCCAGCAGTTTAGACAGGATGGTAGAAGCCACAGATACGCAGTATTTT	CASSLDRMVEATDTQYF
TRBV9	-	few	TRBJ2-7	TGTGCCAGCAGCCCGGGAGCATGGGACAGTTCCTACGAGCAGTACTTC	CASSPGAWDSSYEQYF
TRBV19	-	-	TRBJ1-5	TGTGCCAGTACCCAGGGTGGAGGCAATCAGCCCCAGCATTTT	CASTQGGGNQPQHF
TRBV12-3/TRBV12-4	TRBD2	few	TRBJ2-1	TGTGCCAGCAGTTTGGGACTAGCGGGGAGAGTAAATGAGCAGTTCTTC	CASSLGLAGRVNEQFF
TRBV19	TRBD1	once	TRBJ1-3	TGTGCCAGTAGTCCCGGACAGGGCGCAGGAAACACCATATATTTC	CASSPGQGAGNTIYF
TRBV10-1	-	-	TRBJ2-7	TGCGCCAGCAGTGAGTCGAATTATCCGAGAGTCGAGCAGTACTTC	CASSESNYPRVEQYF
TRBV6-2/TRBV6-3	-	-	TRBJ1-2	TGTGCCAGCATTTCGACAGGATCCTATGGCTACACCTTC	CASISTGSYGYTF
TRBV5-5	TRBD1	-	TRBJ1-6	TGTGCCAGCGCCGGACAGGGGAATTCACCCCTCCACTTT	CASAGQGNSPLHF
TRBV9	-	-	TRBJ2-7	TGTGCCAGCAGCGTAGGTGTAGGGTACTACGAGCAGTACTTC	CASSVGVGYYEQYF
TRBV7-9	-	-	TRBJ2-7	TGTGCCAGCAGCTTAGTCCGGGACATGACATACGAGCAGTACTTC	CASSLVRDMTYEQYF
TRBV7-8	-	many	TRBJ2-7	TGTGCCAGCAGCTTAGCGGACGGTTACGAGCAGTACTTC	CASSLADGYEQYF
TRBV7-9	TRBD2	many	TRBJ2-7	TGTGCCAGCAGCTTATCTAGCGGGAGTTGGTCCGAGCAGTACTTC	CASSLSSGSWSEQYF
TRBV20-1	-	-	TRBJ2-3	TGCAGTGCTAGAGAGGATTTGGGCGGGATGAGCACAGATACGCAGTATTTT	CSAREDLGGMSTDTQYF
TRBV3-1	-	many	TRBJ2-7	TGTGCCAGCAAGATCGGGGGCTCTTACGAGCAGTACTTC	CASKIGGSYEQYF
TRBV6-1	-	-	TRBJ2-5	TGTGCTTCAGCGGGTCGGCAGGGGGGAGAGACCCAGTACTTC	CASAGRQGGETQYF
TRBV28	-	many	TRBJ1-1	TGTGCCAGCAGTTTACTTCAGGGAGGTCGTGAAGCTTTCTTT	CASSLLQGGREAFF
TRBV7-8	TRBD2	many	TRBJ2-1	TGTGCCAGCAGCGCCAGACCACTAGCGGGAATTAACAATGAGCAGTTCTTC	CASSARPLAGINNEQFF
TRBV7-2	-	many	TRBJ2-7	TGTGCCAGCAGCTTCGACCCGGGTTACGAGCAGTACTTC	CASSFDPGYEQYF
TRBV3-1	-	-	TRBJ2-7	TGTGCCAGCAGCCAAGGATCCTTCGGAGGGGTGGCCTACGAGCAGTACTTC	CASSQGSFGGVAYEQYF
TRBV7-9	-	-	TRBJ1-5	TGTGCCAGCAGCTTCCAGGGGAGGGAACAGCCCCAGCATTTT	CASSFQGREQPQHF
TRBV6-5	-	many	TRBJ1-1	TGTGCCAGCAGTTACGACCTGAACACTGAAGCTTTCTTT	CASSYDLNTEAFF
TRBV27	-	many	TRBJ2-1	TGTGCCAGCAGCTTAGCGGCCCAGTCGGGGAATGAGCAGTTCTTC	CASSLAAQSGNEQFF
TRBV20-1	-	-	TRBJ1-2	TGCAGTGCCGATTTTCTCTTGTGGGACTATGGCTACACCTTC	CSADFLLWDYGYTF
TRBV12-3/TRBV12-4	-	few	TRBJ1-6	TGTGCCAGCAGTTTTTCCGGGGTTAATTCACCCCTCCACTTT	CASSFSGVNSPLHF
TRBV10-3	TRBD2	few	TRBJ2-1	TGTGCCATCAGTGAGTCGATAGCGGGAGGTTTCAATGAGCAGTTCTTC	CAISESIAGGFNEQFF
TRBV19	-	once	TRBJ2-7	TGTGCCAGTCGGAGGACGGCTACCTACGAGCAGTACTTC	CASRRTATYEQYF
TRBV30	-	many	TRBJ1-5	TGTGCCTGGAGTGTCGGGGGGCTGGATCAGCCCCAGCATTTT	CAWSVGGLDQPQHF
TRBV28	-	few	TRBJ2-7	TGTGCCAGCAGTTTACCCGGGACGGAGAAGGACGAGCAGTACTTC	CASSLPGTEKDEQYF
TRBV11-3	-	few	TRBJ2-2	TGTGCCAGCAGCTTGTCGGCGGGGAAAAGAACCGGGGAGCTGTTTTTT	CASSLSAGKRTGELFF
TRBV9	-	few	TRBJ1-2	TGTGCCAGCAGCGGAGACAGCTTGGGCTACACCTTC	CASSGDSLGYTF
TRBV7-8	-	-	TRBJ2-2	TGTGCCAGCAGCCTACTTTTTATGGGCACCAAGAACGCGAACACCGGGGAGCTGTTTTTT	CASSLLFMGTKNANTGELFF